Following are 13 T cell receptor beta chains from one sample sequenced in a study of CXCR3-negative and CXCR3-positive naive CD8 T cells. Researchers prepared the TRB cDNA libraries using 5' RACE with UMI labels. After re-calling the 5' RACE reads, TCRdb lists one entry per CDR3 protein, DNA absent. In total, the table holds just over 60,000 distinct CDR3 sequences. Sequencing was carried out using naive CXCR3- CD8+ T cells from blood. Subset in this sample: CD45RO-CCR7+CD27+CD95- naive CD8+ T cells lacking CXCR3 (TNR3-). These receptors were collected from a human donor in good health. Some clones in this sample may be carry-over from other donors' samples.

This chain connects TRBV29-1 to TRBJ2-1; the TCRdb call, TRBD2, lacks DNA for checking. The CDR3 covers 15 residues. CDR1 and CDR2 from the germline V gene are SQVTM and ANQGSEA. This CDR3 reads CSVEDQEGPYNEQFF.

The chain has TRBV5-1 and TRBJ2-7. This CDR3 comprises 12 residues. The germline gives CDR1 SGHRS, CDR2 YFSETQ. The CDR3 sequence: CASRSDGYEQYF.

The chain couples TRBV29-1 to TRBJ1-1. The CDR3 sequence is 14 residues long. CDR1 is SQVTM, CDR2 ANQGSEA, per germline. The CDR3 sequence is CSVVDVKGNTEAFF.

This rearrangement joins TRBV12-3 or TRBV12-4 to TRBJ2-1; the TCRdb D gene call, TRBD1, has no DNA to confirm it. The length of the CDR3 is 14 residues. The CDR3 loop is CAVPGRGTYNEQFF.

V usage is TRBV28 and J usage is TRBJ1-5; absent DNA, TCRdb's TRBD1 call cannot be checked. This CDR3 has 15 residues. Germline V gene lookup returns CDR1 MDHEN and CDR2 SYDVKM. The CDR3 sequence is CASSRTRESNQPQHF.

The genes are TRBV7-2 and TRBJ1-3. CDR1 and CDR2 (germline): SGHTA, FQGNSA. CDR3 length equals 15 residues. The CDR3 reads CASSLGLPGGNTIYF. Supplemented by reference TRBV7-2 and TRBJ1-3, the full variable domain reads GAGVSQSPSNKVTEKGKDVELRCDPISGHTALYWYRQSLGQGLEFLIYFQGNSAPDKSGLPSDRFSAERTGGSVSTLTIQRTQQEDSAVYLCASSLGLPGGNTIYFGEGSWLTVV.

This chain links TRBV24-1 with TRBJ2-7; TCRdb's D call of TRBD1 is untestable without DNA. The CDR3 totals 14 residues. CDR1 is KGHDR, CDR2 SFDVKD, per germline. The CDR3 is CATSESGTGGEQYF.

V gene TRBV28 combines with J gene TRBJ2-7; TCRdb's assignment of TRBD2 cannot be checked, as there is no DNA. This CDR3 region has 16 residues. From germline, CDR1 is MDHEN and CDR2 SYDVKM. The CDR3 reads CASSFLTSGGAYEQYF. The full variable domain, completed using reference TRBV28 and TRBJ2-7, is DVKVTQSSRYLVKRTGEKVFLECVQDMDHENMFWYRQDPGLGLRLIYFSYDVKMKEKGDIPEGYSVSREKKERFSLILESASTNQTSMYLCASSFLTSGGAYEQYFGPGTRLTVT.

The J gene is TRBJ2-1, the V gene TRBV6-4; TCRdb's assignment of TRBD1 cannot be checked, as there is no DNA. In germline, CDR1 is MRHNA, CDR2 SNTAGT. CDR3 length: 15 amino acids. CDR3 amino acids: CASSRGGNSYNEQFF.

The CDR3 region is CASSKITMDSREVEAFF. The J gene is TRBJ1-1, the V gene TRBV6-5. This CDR3 spans 17 amino acids. Germline lookup yields CDR1 MNHEY and CDR2 SVGAGI.

This chain uses TRBV28 with TRBJ2-1. The CDR3 length is 15 residues. Germline values: CDR1 MDHEN, CDR2 SYDVKM. CDR3 protein: CASSSYRGFNNEQFF.

The V gene is TRBV7-3, the J gene TRBJ2-7; TCRdb's assignment of TRBD1 cannot be checked, as there is no DNA. This CDR3 contains 14 residues. Germline V gene sequence: CDR1 SGHTA, CDR2 FQGTGA. The CDR3 here is CASSPRQDSYEQYF. The variable domain in full, completed from reference TRBV7-3 and TRBJ2-7, reads GAGVSQTPSNKVTEKGKYVELRCDPISGHTALYWYRQSLGQGPEFLIYFQGTGAADDSGLPNDRFFAVRPEGSVSTLKIQRTERGDSAVYLCASSPRQDSYEQYFGPGTRLTVT.

The genes are TRBV21-1 and TRBJ1-5; the D call of TRBD1 rests on TCRdb alone, since no DNA is present to check it. TRBV21-1 is shown as a pseudogene. The CDR3 has 16 amino acids. CDR3 sequence reads: CASSKGANSPYQPQHF.